A selection of T cell receptor beta chains follows, all from one sample in a study of shared clonotypes between healthy human individuals. Generated by immunoSEQ multiplex PCR, the TCRdb table keeps only in-frame clones and is missing some. The sample has approximately 600,000 clones, about 95% seen once. The sample taken for sequencing was naive CD8+ T cells sorted from blood. These receptors were obtained from a woman aged 25 to 39 in good health. The CDR3 runs from the conserved cysteine through the conserved F or W. The D gene is left open where the match is weak. Size tells how often a clone was seen (once, few, many) or the class of an expanded clone, and some rows leave it out.

d_call j_call clone_size v_call cdr3_aa cdr3_nt
TRBD2 TRBJ2-1 - TRBV9 CASSPKTSGLSAGQFF TGTGCCAGCAGCCCCAAGACTAGCGGACTCTCAGCGGGGCAGTTCTTC
TRBD1 TRBJ2-7 - TRBV10-3 CAISGDSDEQYF TGTGCCATCAGCGGGGACAGTGACGAGCAGTACTTC
- TRBJ2-7 - TRBV7-9 CAIETDSYEQYF TGTGCCATCGAGACAGATTCCTACGAGCAGTACTTC
TRBD1 TRBJ2-7 - TRBV28 CASSPTSTGGEQYF TGTGCCAGCAGTCCAACGTCAACAGGGGGCGAGCAGTACTTC
- TRBJ2-1 - TRBV12-2 CASRSPGTTYNEQFF TGTGCAAGTCGCTCCCCGGGGACAACCTACAATGAGCAGTTCTTC
- TRBJ2-3 - TRBV7-9 CASSFQLVTDTQYF TGTGCCAGCAGCTTCCAACTCGTTACAGATACGCAGTATTTT
- TRBJ1-1 - TRBV2 CASSLQGNTEAFF TGTGCCAGCAGTCTACAGGGGAACACTGAAGCTTTCTTT
- TRBJ2-2 - TRBV28 CASSQGFTGELFF TGTGCCAGCAGTCAGGGGTTTACCGGGGAGCTGTTTTTT
TRBD1 TRBJ2-7 once TRBV5-6 CASSSGVRGTYEQYF TGTGCCAGCAGCTCCGGTGTCAGGGGGACCTACGAGCAGTACTTC
- TRBJ2-5 - TRBV29-1 CSVEDGGRARRETQYF TGCAGCGTTGAAGACGGGGGCAGGGCGAGGAGAGAGACCCAGTACTTC
TRBD1 TRBJ1-2 once TRBV10-3 CAMGTGGAYDGYTF TGTGCCATGGGGACAGGAGGGGCCTATGATGGCTACACCTTC
- TRBJ1-4 - TRBV7-9 CASSFFNEKLFF TGTGCCAGCAGCTTCTTTAATGAAAAACTGTTTTTT
- TRBJ2-5 - TRBV27 CASMGGTSGRGEQYF TGTGCCAGCATGGGCGGGACCTCCGGGCGTGGAGAGCAGTACTTC
- TRBJ2-7 - TRBV6-5 CASSLRPDSEQYF TGTGCCAGCAGTTTAAGGCCCGATAGTGAGCAGTACTTC
- TRBJ1-5 - TRBV2 CASSDKGDGFSSNQPQHF TGTGCCAGCAGTGATAAGGGGGACGGGTTTTCTAGCAATCAGCCCCAGCATTTT
TRBD2 TRBJ2-1 - TRBV9 CASSVSSGSSYNEQFF TGTGCCAGCAGCGTTTCTAGCGGGAGCTCCTACAATGAGCAGTTCTTC